One and the same sample provided the 13 T cell receptor beta chains below, sequenced in a study of T-cell memory formation after mild COVID-19. TCRdb itself ran the 5' RACE reads through MiXCR, one entry per CDR3 protein. The sample records just over 300,000 distinct CDR3 sequences, around 19% being singletons. Sequencing was done on a sample of PBMCs or a T cell subset sorted from them (not recorded which). These receptors were taken from a man between 18 and 35 years old who had mild COVID-19 (a few samples of this study predate the infection). Cell type and time point are not known.

The rearrangement uses TRBV28 and TRBJ1-6; D unresolved. The germline CDR1 and CDR2 sequences are MDHEN and SYDVKM. This CDR3 is 14 amino acids long. With 3 bases removed from V and 9 bases from J, the gap between germline ends came to 12 bases. The CDR3 DNA reads TGTGCCAGCAGTTTCAGGCAGTTGAGTTCACCCCTCCACTTT. This translates into CASSFRQLSSPLHF.

The chain couples TRBV5-1 to TRBJ2-2, with 7 bases lining up with TRBD1. V dropped 2 bases and J dropped 4; count of bases not matched to a gene: 8. Germline loops: CDR1 SGHRS, CDR2 YFSETQ. The CDR3 sequence is 16 residues long. The CDR3 DNA follows: TGCGCCAGCAGCTTATCCCGGGACAGCAGCACCGGGGAGCTGTTTTTT. Encoded protein: CASSLSRDSSTGELFF.

This sequence joins TRBV7-9 and TRBJ2-2; D not certain. CDR3 length: 11 amino acids. Trimming removed 1 base from V and 7 bases from J, with 1 base in between. Germline V gives CDR1 SEHNR, CDR2 FQNEAQ (reference sequence). The CDR3 spells CASSLDGELFF. Written as DNA, the CDR3 is TGTGCCAGCAGCTTAGACGGGGAGCTGTTTTTT.

The chain couples TRBV15 to TRBJ2-2; D remains unclear. The CDR3 contains 12 residues. Trimming took off 7 bases at V and 3 bases at J, with 6 bases between the two ends. Germline CDR1 is LNHNV and CDR2 is YYDKDF (reference sequence). The CDR3: CATTVDTGELFF. The DNA of the CDR3 is TGTGCCACCACCGTAGACACCGGGGAGCTGTTTTTT.

This clonotype has more than one count but fewer than ten. The genes are TRBV7-2 and TRBJ2-7; D gene ambiguous. The CDR3 is made up of 13 amino acids. Germline assignment: CDR1 SGHTA and CDR2 FQGNSA. V was shortened by 1 base and J by 2 bases, with 6 bases between the two germline ends. In DNA form, the CDR3 reads TGTGCCAGCAGCTTAGACAGCACCTACGAGCAGTACGTC. Its protein product is CASSLDSTYEQYV.

This clonotype was counted ten times or more. The rearrangement uses TRBV13 and TRBJ1-1, with a tentative D call TRBD1 (5 bases). The CDR3 length is 13 residues. Trimming removed 2 bases at V and 6 bases at J, with 10 bases between. Germline CDR1 is PRHDT and CDR2 is FYEKMQ (reference sequence). In DNA, the CDR3 is TGTGCCAGCAGCTTATTGAGGGGCCCTGAAGCTTTCTTT. Translation gives CASSLLRGPEAFF.

This clonotype has only a few counts. CDR3 sequence (DNA): TGTGCCAGCAGCCAAGATGCGTTTGGCGGGGAGCTGTTTTTT. Translating gives CASSQDAFGGELFF. The rearrangement links TRBV4-2 to TRBJ2-2; D gene uncertain. The CDR3 consists of 14 residues. Per germline, CDR1 LGHNA and CDR2 YNFKEQ. Deletions cut 0 bases from V and 7 bases from J, with 9 bases between.

This clonotype was detected a few times. V and J are TRBV7-2 and TRBJ2-1, with D possibly being TRBD2 (6 bases). The CDR3 covers 15 residues. V dropped 4 bases and J dropped 4 bases, with 14 bases sitting between them. Germline V lookup: CDR1 SGHTA, CDR2 FQGNSA. The CDR3 coding sequence is TGTGCCAGCAGCTCAACCGGGACTCCTTACAATGAGCAGTTCTTC. It codes for CASSSTGTPYNEQFF.

This clonotype was observed at least ten times. The chain is built from TRBV5-1 and TRBJ2-1; possible D gene TRBD1, 5 bases. The germline V gene encodes CDR1 SGHRS and CDR2 YFSETQ. The CDR3 extends over 15 amino acids. The V and J ends lost 0 bases and 7 bases respectively, with 14 bases between them. The CDR3 DNA is TGCGCCAGCAGCTTGGAAGGGGCTACTGAGAATGAGCAGTTCTTC. Protein sequence: CASSLEGATENEQFF.

This clonotype was detected only a few times. The V call is TRBV20-1, the J call TRBJ2-3; D may be TRBD1 (8 bases). Germline CDR1 DFQATT, CDR2 SNEGSKA (reference sequence). CDR3 length equals 17 residues. V was pared by 1 base and J by 1 base, with 18 bases between. In nucleotides, the CDR3 is TGCAGTGCTAGAGCTCTTGGACAGGGAGGGCGCACAGATACGCAGTATTTT. It specifies CSARALGQGGRTDTQYF.

A few counts support this clonotype. The chain couples TRBV13 to TRBJ2-2; D is unclear. V was trimmed by 5 bases and J by 6 bases, leaving 10 bases between them. In germline, CDR1 is PRHDT, CDR2 FYEKMQ (reference sequence). The CDR3 consists of 13 residues. CDR3 sequence reads: CASSIDRAGELFF. DNA for the CDR3: TGTGCCAGCAGCATAGACCGAGCCGGGGAGCTGTTTTTT. The full variable domain, completed using reference TRBV13 and TRBJ2-2, is AAGVIQSPRHLIKEKRETATLKCYPIPRHDTVYWYQQGPGQDPQFLISFYEKMQSDKGSIPDRFSAQQFSDYHSELNMSSLELGDSALYFCASSIDRAGELFFGEGSRLTVL.

The chain couples TRBV4-3 to TRBJ2-5; possibly TRBD1 or TRBD2 for D (6 bases each). CDR1 is LGHNA and CDR2 is YSLEER in the germline V gene. This CDR3 has 18 amino acids. The V and J ends lost 0 bases and 7 bases respectively, with 24 bases between them. The DNA for the CDR3 is TGCGCCAGCAGCCAAGAATCGAGGGGGGCAGGTCCCCCAGGGACCCAGTACTTC. Amino acids: CASSQESRGAGPPGTQYF.

A few counts support this clonotype. This chain links TRBV5-1 with TRBJ1-1; D not certain. The CDR3 is 14 residues long. Germline loops: CDR1 SGHRS, CDR2 YFSETQ. V gave up 0 bases and J gave up 1 base, with 7 bases separating them. CDR3 amino acids: CASSLGSPNTEAFF. The CDR3 nucleotides are TGCGCCAGCAGCTTGGGATCCCCGAACACTGAAGCTTTCTTT.